The T cell receptor beta chain described here comes from a study of blood T cell repertoires in COVID-19. The CDR3 is made up of 17 amino acids. Germline assignment: CDR1 SNHLY and CDR2 FYNNEI. V was pared by 1 base and J by 0 bases, with 13 bases between. Clones were read by immunoSEQ multiplex PCR, and TCRdb kept only the in-frame ones, dropping some. The data show 340,000 or so clones, roughly 84% seen once. The origin of this receptor is a man between 50 and 59 years old with active or convalescent COVID-19. Sequencing was performed on peripheral blood. The chain links TRBV2 to TRBJ1-5; possible D gene TRBD1, 5 bases. The CDR3 sequence: CASSEESGLDSNQPQHF. Written as DNA, the CDR3 is TGTGCCAGCAGTGAAGAATCGGGACTCGATAGCAATCAGCCCCAGCATTTT.